What follows are 30 T cell receptor beta chains derived from one specimen sequenced in a study of blood T cell repertoires in COVID-19. Libraries were prepared by immunoSEQ multiplex PCR; TCRdb keeps only in-frame clonotypes and omits some of them. This repertoire shows about 120,000 clones, less than 90% found once; its top ten account for about 8%. Sequencing was carried out using peripheral blood. The receptor set was obtained from a man between 65 and 85 years old who had recovered from COVID-19.

The rearrangement uses TRBV28 and TRBJ1-2, with D unclear. Trimming cost V 1 base and J 5 bases, with 17 bases left between them. Germline CDR1 and CDR2: MDHEN and SYDVKM. This CDR3 comprises 16 residues. CDR3 protein: CASSLLAGRQTYGYTF. CDR3 bases: TGTGCCAGCAGTTTATTAGCCGGGAGGCAGACTTATGGCTACACCTTC.

Judged by abundance, this clone is medium-sized. This chain connects TRBV19 to TRBJ2-2; 8 positions match TRBD1. Germline values: CDR1 LNHDA, CDR2 SQIVND (reference sequence). The CDR3 loop spans 14 amino acids. V shed 5 bases, J shed 5 bases, and the junction held 4 bases outside the gene matches. DNA for the CDR3: TGTGCCAGTAGTCGGACAGGGTGGACCGGGGAGCTGTTTTTT. This translates into CASSRTGWTGELFF. The whole variable domain, filled in from reference TRBV19 and TRBJ2-2, reads DGGITQSPKYLFRKEGQNVTLSCEQNLNHDAMYWYRQDPGQGLRLIYYSQIVNDFQKGDIAEGYSVSREKKESFPLTVTSAQKNPTAFYLCASSRTGWTGELFFGEGSRLTVL.

This clone was seen once. The chain employs TRBV10-3 and TRBJ2-5, with TRBD2 matching over 7 bases. After removal of 0 bases from V and 5 bases from J, the junction contained 6 bases not matched to a gene. This CDR3 contains 15 residues. Germline lookup yields CDR1 ENHRY and CDR2 SYGVKD. CDR3 amino acids: CAISESKGLNETQYF. The DNA for the CDR3 is TGTGCCATCAGTGAGTCAAAGGGACTAAATGAGACCCAGTACTTC.

This clone was seen only a few times. The CDR3 DNA reads as TGTGCCACCCCGCGGCCAAAGGGGATCAAAGAGACCCAGTACTTC. Protein sequence: CATPRPKGIKETQYF. This chain connects TRBV24-1 to TRBJ2-5; D is possibly TRBD1 (5 bases). The V gene lost 9 bases and the J gene lost 3 bases, with 19 bases spanning the gap. Per the germline V gene, CDR1 is KGHDR and CDR2 is SFDVKD. This CDR3 is built from 15 residues.

This chain uses TRBV7-8 with TRBJ2-5; D is unresolved. From germline, CDR1 is SGHVS and CDR2 FQNEAQ. The CDR3 has 13 residues. With 5 bases removed from V and 7 bases from J, the gap between germline ends came to 14 bases. Here the CDR3 reads CASSRVDTSTQYF. Here the CDR3 DNA reads TGTGCCAGCAGCCGTGTAGATACCTCGACCCAGTACTTC.

The CDR3 here is CASSPDRRNEQFF. DNA for the CDR3: TGTGCCAGCAGCCCTGACAGACGCAATGAGCAGTTCTTC. The chain recombines TRBV4-2 with TRBJ2-1, with D possibly matching TRBD1 (5 bases). Germline V gene data show CDR1 as LGHNA and CDR2 as YNFKEQ. V was shortened by 4 bases and J by 6 bases, with 10 bases between the two germline ends. CDR3 size: 13 residues.

This clone occurred once. The chain combines TRBV4-2 with TRBJ1-2, with D possibly matching TRBD1 (6 bases). Germline CDR1 LGHNA, CDR2 YNFKEQ. The ends were cut back, 3 bases at V and 1 base at J, with 12 bases in the middle. The CDR3 has 15 amino acids. CDR3 region: CASSHVRDNNYGYTF. The CDR3 coding sequence is TGTGCCAGCAGCCATGTCCGGGACAATAACTATGGCTACACCTTC.

The chain couples TRBV29-1 to TRBJ2-7; weak D call: TRBD2 (6 bases). The CDR3 length is 13 residues. V dropped 5 bases and J dropped 3 bases, with 14 bases sitting between them. CDR1 SQVTM and CDR2 ANQGSEA come from the germline V gene. The CDR3 region is CSVRQGGIYEQYF. The CDR3 DNA is TGCAGCGTTCGCCAGGGAGGTATCTACGAGCAGTACTTC.

The gene calls are TRBV7-3 and TRBJ2-3; tentatively, D is TRBD1 (5 bases). V lost 2 bases to trimming and J lost 2 bases, with 8 bases between them. The CDR3 has 14 residues. In germline, CDR1 is SGHTA, CDR2 FQGTGA. DNA of the CDR3: TGTGCCAGCAGCTTACAGGGAACCACAGATACGCAGTATTTT. Its translation is CASSLQGTTDTQYF.

The genes are TRBV9 and TRBJ1-2; TRBD1 aligns across 8 bases. This CDR3 contains 12 residues. V was clipped by 7 bases and J by 6 bases; unmatched bases: 5. CDR1 SGDLS and CDR2 YYNGEE come from the germline V gene. CDR3 nucleotide sequence: TGTGCCAGCGTAAGGACAGGGAATGGCTACACCTTC. This encodes CASVRTGNGYTF.

CDR3: CASSLQRTGGVYGYTF. The CDR3 coding sequence is TGCGCCAGCAGCCTCCAACGGACAGGGGGTGTCTATGGCTACACCTTC. The V gene is TRBV5-1, the J gene TRBJ1-2, with 10 bases fitting TRBD1. V shed 4 bases, J shed 4 bases, and the junction held 10 bases outside the gene matches. In germline, CDR1 is SGHRS, CDR2 YFSETQ. The CDR3 runs 16 residues.

This chain connects TRBV13 to TRBJ2-7; 8 bases are a match to TRBD1. Germline V gives CDR1 PRHDT, CDR2 FYEKMQ (reference sequence). The CDR3 consists of 15 residues. V lost 0 bases to trimming and J lost 0 bases; unmatched junction nucleotides: 1. Here the CDR3 DNA reads TGTGCCAGCAGCTTAGGGGACAGGGCCTCCTACGAGCAGTACTTC. It translates to CASSLGDRASYEQYF.

The chain couples TRBV5-6 to TRBJ2-7; perhaps TRBD2 as D (6 bases). Germline V CDR1 and CDR2: SGHDT, YYEEEE. Trimming took 1 base from V and 6 from J, leaving 11 bases between them. CDR3 length: 13 residues. In nucleotides, the CDR3 is TGTGCCAGCAGCTTGCCGGGAGACGGCGAGCAGTACTTC. It encodes CASSLPGDGEQYF.

The V call is TRBV10-3, the J call TRBJ2-3; D unclear. Germline V gene data show CDR1 as ENHRY and CDR2 as SYGVKD. The CDR3 length is 16 residues. Trimming stripped 0 bases from V and 2 bases from J, with 12 bases between. CDR3 coding DNA: TGTGCCATCAGTGAGTCCCCAGTGTCATTCACAGATACGCAGTATTTT. The encoded protein is CAISESPVSFTDTQYF.

This clone was counted a few times. The chain employs TRBV7-8 and TRBJ2-1; D may be TRBD1 (5 bases). CDR3 length: 14 amino acids. CDR1 is SGHVS, CDR2 FQNEAQ, per germline. The ends were cut back, 11 bases at V and 2 bases at J, with 16 bases in the middle. The CDR3 reads CASSYRLTYNEQFF. Written as DNA, the CDR3 is TGTGCCTCCAGCTACAGGTTGACCTACAATGAGCAGTTCTTC. Full variable domain (remainder filled in from reference TRBV7-8 and TRBJ2-1): GAGVSQSPRYKVAKRGQDVALRCDPISGHVSLFWYQQALGQGPEFLTYFQNEAQLDKSGLPSDRFFAERPEGSVSTLKIQRTQQEDSAVYLCASSYRLTYNEQFFGPGTRLTVL.

J is TRBJ1-1 and V is TRBV6-1; unclear D gene. Germline CDR1 reads MNHNS; CDR2 reads SASEGT. The V end lost 3 bases, the J end lost 5 bases, and 7 bases lay between the germline ends. The CDR3 is 12 residues long. The CDR3 DNA sequence: TGTGCCAGCAGTGAGCGTGAAACTGAAGCTTTCTTT. It codes for CASSERETEAFF.

The chain carries TRBV5-1 and TRBJ2-7; TRBD2 aligns across 14 bases. The CDR3 spans 15 residues. The J segment lost 3 bases and the V segment lost 4 bases, leaving 3 bases of the junction unmatched. The germline V gene has CDR1 SGHRS and CDR2 YFSETQ. The CDR3 sequence: CASSPGLAGDYEQYF. The DNA of the CDR3 is TGCGCCAGCAGCCCGGGACTAGCGGGAGACTACGAGCAGTACTTC.

V is TRBV5-4 and J is TRBJ1-1, with 10 bases matching TRBD1. V lost 4 bases to trimming and J lost 5 bases; unmatched junction nucleotides: 5. Germline V gene sequence: CDR1 SGHNT, CDR2 YYREEE (reference sequence). CDR3 size: 14 residues. CDR3 nucleotide sequence: TGTGCCAGCAGCGGACAGGGGGTGGGGACTGAAGCTTTCTTT. It codes for CASSGQGVGTEAFF.

V and J are TRBV15 and TRBJ2-1; the D is unclear. V gave up 5 bases and J gave up 8 bases, with 16 bases separating them. CDR3 size: 14 residues. Germline CDR1 and CDR2: LNHNV and YYDKDF (reference sequence). CDR3 bases: TGTGCCACCAGCTTCGCGAGGTCTCTCGATGAGCAGTTCTTC. Residues: CATSFARSLDEQFF.

The rearrangement uses TRBV28 and TRBJ1-5; 11 nucleotides align to TRBD1. From germline, CDR1 is MDHEN and CDR2 SYDVKM. This CDR3 is 15 amino acids long. V lost 6 bases and J lost 5; bases outside the gene matches: 6. Here the CDR3 reads CASRWTGGGYQPQHF. The CDR3 bases are TGTGCCAGCAGGTGGACAGGGGGCGGTTATCAGCCCCAGCATTTT.

CDR3 in DNA: TGTGCCAGCAGCCAAGATCTAGCGGGAGGTTCAGATACGCAGTATTTT. Protein: CASSQDLAGGSDTQYF. The chain has TRBV4-2 and TRBJ2-3, with 11 nucleotides matching TRBD2. V was pared by 0 bases and J by 4 bases, with 3 bases of the junction left unmatched. The CDR3 extends over 16 amino acids. Germline V gene data show CDR1 as LGHNA and CDR2 as YNFKEQ.

This chain joins TRBV4-2 and TRBJ2-3; D gene ambiguous. Trimming shortened V by 3 bases and J by 2 bases, and 12 bases separated the two germline ends. CDR1 is LGHNA and CDR2 is YNFKEQ in the germline V gene. This CDR3 spans 15 amino acids. The CDR3: CASSHEVRLTDTQYF. The CDR3, as DNA: TGTGCCAGCAGCCATGAGGTCCGACTCACAGATACGCAGTATTTT.

This sequence joins TRBV3-1 (or the pseudogene TRBV3-2) and TRBJ1-5; D may be TRBD1 (6 bases). Trimming cost V 3 bases and J 3 bases, with 15 bases left between them. CDR3 size: 16 residues. Per germline, CDR1 LGHDT and CDR2 YNNKEL (reference sequence). CDR3 nucleotide sequence: TGTGCCAGCAGCCAGTGGGGGGGGCGAGACAATCAGCCCCAGCATTTT. Protein: CASSQWGGRDNQPQHF.

The chain carries TRBV19 and TRBJ2-2; 11 bases are a match to TRBD2. Germline V gene sequence: CDR1 LNHDA, CDR2 SQIVND (reference sequence). V shed 5 bases, J shed 3 bases, and the junction held 5 bases outside the gene matches. There are 16 residues in the CDR3. The CDR3 loop is CASSQLAGDYTGELFF. CDR3 sequence (DNA): TGTGCCAGTAGTCAACTAGCGGGAGATTACACCGGGGAGCTGTTTTTT.

This chain uses TRBV12-5 with TRBJ2-1; no firm D call. The CDR3 consists of 13 residues. Germline assignment: CDR1 LGHNT and CDR2 FRNRAP. The ends were cut back, 2 bases at V and 9 bases at J, with 11 bases in the middle. The CDR3 DNA follows: TGTGCTAGTGGTTTGAACACCGGCGGTGAGCAGTTCTTC. Residues: CASGLNTGGEQFF. Complete variable domain (other parts from reference TRBV12-5 and TRBJ2-1): DARVTQTPRHKVTEMGQEVTMRCQPILGHNTVFWYRQTMMQGLELLAYFRNRAPLDDSGMPKDRFSAEMPDATLATLKIQPSEPRDSAVYFCASGLNTGGEQFFGPGTRLTVL.

The chain links TRBV5-1 to TRBJ2-1; 7 bases line up with TRBD2. The CDR3 sequence is 16 residues long. V was clipped by 0 bases and J by 5 bases; unmatched bases: 8. In germline, CDR1 is SGHRS, CDR2 YFSETQ. As DNA, the CDR3 is TGCGCCAGCAGCTTGGCCTTGAGCGGGATCGACAATGAGCAGTTCTTC. It codes for CASSLALSGIDNEQFF.

This clone was counted only a few times. CDR3 bases: TGTGCCAGCAGTTACAACGACAGGTTCACCTACGAGCAGTACTTC. It yields the protein CASSYNDRFTYEQYF. The chain employs TRBV6-5 and TRBJ2-7; the D gene is possibly TRBD1 (6 bases). The CDR3 is 15 residues long. V was trimmed by 2 bases and J by 2 bases, leaving 13 bases between them. CDR1 and CDR2 from the germline V gene are MNHEY and SVGAGI.

This clone was detected only once. The gene calls are TRBV28 and TRBJ1-1; a possible D gene is TRBD1 (5 bases). With 6 bases removed from V and 2 bases from J, the gap between germline ends came to 16 bases. Germline CDR1 and CDR2: MDHEN and SYDVKM. This CDR3 is built from 15 residues. CDR3: CASRAGRIKNTEAFF. For the CDR3, the DNA is TGTGCCAGCAGAGCGGGACGGATCAAAAACACTGAAGCTTTCTTT.

This clone was detected only once. Here the CDR3 reads CASSQDRGAYEQYF. DNA of the CDR3: TGTGCCAGCAGCCAGGACAGGGGGGCCTACGAGCAGTACTTC. The chain employs TRBV3-1 (or the pseudogene TRBV3-2) and TRBJ2-7, with 10 bases matching TRBD1. The ends lost 3 bases at V and 2 bases at J; junction bases unmatched: 1. The CDR3 covers 14 residues. Germline CDR1 is LGHDT and CDR2 is YNNKEL (reference sequence).

The chain recombines TRBV24-1 with TRBJ2-3; D is perhaps TRBD2 (5 bases). Trimming removed 8 bases at V and 6 bases at J, with 17 bases between. This CDR3 is 14 amino acids long. Germline loops: CDR1 KGHDR, CDR2 SFDVKD. The CDR3 bases are TGTGCCACCAAGGCAGACGGGGAGAGGGATACGCAGTATTTT. This gives the protein CATKADGERDTQYF.